The 15 T cell receptor beta chains presented below share a single source sample, sequenced in a study of OX40 agonist ivuxolimab in advanced cancers. Clones were sequenced by immunoSEQ multiplex PCR, and TCRdb holds only the in-frame ones, with some missing. The data show roughly 11,000 clones, around 83% seen once. The sample in question was CD4+ or CD8+ T cells sorted from blood, obtained in a trial of the OX40 agonist ivuxolimab. These receptors all come from an adult with an advanced solid tumor such as melanoma, head and neck, liver or kidney cancer.

J is TRBJ2-7 and V is TRBV7-9, with TRBD1 as a possible D gene (5 bases). The germline V gene has CDR1 SEHNR and CDR2 FQNEAQ (reference sequence). The CDR3 totals 14 residues. With 5 bases removed from V and 0 bases from J, the gap between germline ends came to 11 bases. The CDR3 protein is CASSPQEISYEQYF. The CDR3 region has the DNA TGTGCCAGCAGCCCACAGGAGATCTCCTACGAGCAGTACTTC.

This chain links TRBV28 with TRBJ2-1; unclear D gene. This CDR3 spans 13 amino acids. Germline V CDR1 and CDR2: MDHEN, SYDVKM. Trimming stripped 6 bases from V and 4 bases from J, with 10 bases between. The CDR3 DNA is TGTGCCAGCAGCGAGCTAGGTTACAATGAGCAGTTCTTC. As protein: CASSELGYNEQFF.

The chain carries TRBV7-6 and TRBJ1-1; D unresolved. V was clipped by 1 base and J by 5 bases, with 11 bases between them. Germline V lookup: CDR1 SGHVS, CDR2 FNYEAQ. The CDR3 spans 14 residues. The CDR3 nucleotides are TGTGCCAGCAGCTTAGGGAACCTGGGGACTGAAGCTTTCTTT. Its translation: CASSLGNLGTEAFF.

This chain links TRBV27 with TRBJ2-6; 9 bases agree with TRBD1. With 2 bases clipped from V and 2 bases from J, the junction kept 10 bases outside the gene matches. Germline V gene sequence: CDR1 MNHEY, CDR2 SMNVEV (reference sequence). The CDR3 has 19 residues. CDR3 loop: CASSLGSGTGLTGANVLTF. The CDR3 DNA follows: TGTGCCAGCAGTTTAGGGTCCGGGACAGGGTTAACTGGGGCCAACGTCCTGACTTTC.

The J gene is TRBJ2-1, the V gene TRBV11-2; 9 nucleotides match TRBD2. With 1 base clipped from V and 6 bases from J, the junction kept 13 bases outside the gene matches. The length of the CDR3 is 18 residues. Germline loops: CDR1 SGHAT, CDR2 FQNNGV. This chain's CDR3 is CASSLAIRSSGSGNEQFF. CDR3 sequence (DNA): TGTGCCAGCAGCTTAGCTATTCGGAGTAGCGGGAGTGGCAATGAGCAGTTCTTC.

The genes are TRBV5-1 and TRBJ2-3, with TRBD2 matching 7 bases. Germline CDR1 reads SGHRS; CDR2 reads YFSETQ. V gave up 2 bases and J gave up 5 bases; unmatched junction bases: 11. The CDR3 contains 16 residues. CDR3 nucleotides: TGCGCCAGCAGCTTTTGGGAGCGGGGAGGGCGAGATACGCAGTATTTT. Translation gives CASSFWERGGRDTQYF.

This clone showed up just a few times. V is TRBV7-9 and J is TRBJ1-4; TRBD1 matches at 8 bases. Germline V gene sequence: CDR1 SEHNR, CDR2 FQNEAQ (reference sequence). The CDR3 contains 17 residues. V dropped 1 base and J dropped 1; count of bases not matched to a gene: 5. CDR3 loop: CASSLGDRLLTNEKLFF. The CDR3 DNA sequence: TGTGCCAGCAGCTTAGGGGACAGGCTGCTAACTAATGAAAAACTGTTTTTT.

The chain employs TRBV15 and TRBJ2-7; 9 nucleotides match TRBD1. CDR3 length: 16 residues. Trimming at V came to 3 bases and at J to 4 bases, leaving 10 bases not matched to a gene. Looked up from germline, CDR1 is LNHNV and CDR2 is YYDKDF (reference sequence). CDR3 DNA sequence: TGTGCCACCAGCAGTCTAACCGGGACAGGGCTGTACGAGCAGTACTTC. It encodes CATSSLTGTGLYEQYF. The full variable domain, completed using reference TRBV15 and TRBJ2-7, is DAMVIQNPRYQVTQFGKPVTLSCSQTLNHNVMYWYQQKSSQAPKLLFHYYDKDFNNEADTPDNFQSRRPNTSFCFLDIRSPGLGDTAMYLCATSSLTGTGLYEQYFGPGTRLTVT.

The V and J genes are TRBV9 and TRBJ2-1; 14 positions match TRBD2. J lost 3 bases, V lost 3 bases, and 2 bases had no gene match. The germline V gene encodes CDR1 SGDLS and CDR2 YYNGEE. The CDR3 has 16 residues. The CDR3 region is CASSEGTSGGYNEQFF. CDR3 DNA sequence: TGTGCCAGCAGCGAGGGGACTAGCGGGGGCTACAATGAGCAGTTCTTC.

The chain's CDR3 is CASSEAEGYADTQYF. For the CDR3, the DNA is TGTGCCAGCAGTGAAGCCGAGGGGTACGCAGATACGCAGTATTTT. The chain couples TRBV6-1 to TRBJ2-3; tentatively, D is TRBD1 or TRBD2 (5 bases each). The CDR3 runs to 15 residues. The germline gives CDR1 MNHNS, CDR2 SASEGT. V lost 0 bases and J 4 bases, leaving 11 bases between the germline ends.

V and J are TRBV5-1 and TRBJ1-1, with D maybe TRBD1 (5 bases). The CDR3 totals 14 residues. The V gene's germline CDR1 is SGHRS and CDR2 YFSETQ. V gave up 0 bases and J gave up 5 bases, with 11 bases separating them. The CDR3 reads CASSLGGDLTEAFF. CDR3 sequence (DNA): TGCGCCAGCAGCTTGGGCGGGGACTTGACTGAAGCTTTCTTT.

In this sample, this clone turned up a few times. The CDR3, as DNA: TGTGCCAGCAGCCTGGGTACTGAAGCTTTCTTT. It is translated as CASSLGTEAFF. The chain uses TRBV11-2 and TRBJ1-1; D ambiguous. The CDR3 totals 11 residues. Germline V lookup: CDR1 SGHAT, CDR2 FQNNGV. With 5 bases removed from V and 5 bases from J, the gap between germline ends came to 6 bases.

This sequence joins TRBV28 and TRBJ2-2; D is unresolved. The V gene lost 7 bases and the J gene lost 1 base, with 4 bases spanning the gap. The CDR3 spans 12 residues. Germline V lookup: CDR1 MDHEN, CDR2 SYDVKM. The CDR3 DNA reads as TGTGCCAGCAAGTTGAACACCGGGGAGCTGTTTTTT. This sequence encodes CASKLNTGELFF. The variable domain in full, with the rest retrieved from reference TRBV28 and TRBJ2-2, is DVKVTQSSRYLVKRTGEKVFLECVQDMDHENMFWYRQDPGLGLRLIYFSYDVKMKEKGDIPEGYSVSREKKERFSLILESASTNQTSMYLCASKLNTGELFFGEGSRLTVL.

The chain couples TRBV25-1 to TRBJ2-1; possible D gene TRBD2, 6 bases. In germline, CDR1 is MGHDK, CDR2 SYGVNS. This CDR3 has 11 residues. Here the CDR3 reads CAIAVYNEQFF. In nucleotides, the CDR3 is TGTGCTATAGCGGTGTACAATGAGCAGTTCTTC. Supplemented by reference TRBV25-1 and TRBJ2-1, the full variable domain reads EADIYQTPRYLVIGTGKKITLECSQTMGHDKMYWYQQDPGMELHLIHYSYGVNSTEKGDLSSESTVSRIRTEHFPLTLESARPSHTSQYLCAIAVYNEQFFGPGTRLTVL.

This clone was recorded a few times. The chain links TRBV5-6 to TRBJ2-5, with D perhaps being TRBD1 or TRBD2 (5 bases each). The CDR3 length is 12 residues. Trimming removed 3 bases at V and 14 bases at J, with 17 bases between. Germline V gene sequence: CDR1 SGHDT, CDR2 YYEEEE. CDR3 sequence reads: CASSSVVEGNYF. The CDR3 coding sequence is TGTGCCAGCAGCTCCGTCGTCGAGGGGAACTACTTC.